The text below deals with one T cell receptor (beta chain). This specimen comes from a study of cytomegalovirus exposure and HLA in healthy donors. Germline values: CDR1 MNHEY, CDR2 SMNVEV (reference sequence). V lost 6 bases and J 9 bases, leaving 17 bases between the germline ends. The CDR3 runs 13 residues. In the PCR, 60 Vbeta and 13 Jbeta primers were used. The data were produced by immunoSEQ multiplex PCR, yet TCRdb's version contains in-frame clones alone and is incomplete. The sample lists about 120,000 clones, around 69% occurring once. The material sequenced was PBMCs. The source of this sequence is a middle-aged woman in good health and CMV-seropositive. The rearrangement uses TRBV27 and TRBJ1-2, with a possible D match to TRBD1 (6 bases). CDR3: CASRVQGQLSYTF. In DNA, the CDR3 is TGTGCCAGCAGGGTACAGGGTCAGCTTAGCTACACCTTC.